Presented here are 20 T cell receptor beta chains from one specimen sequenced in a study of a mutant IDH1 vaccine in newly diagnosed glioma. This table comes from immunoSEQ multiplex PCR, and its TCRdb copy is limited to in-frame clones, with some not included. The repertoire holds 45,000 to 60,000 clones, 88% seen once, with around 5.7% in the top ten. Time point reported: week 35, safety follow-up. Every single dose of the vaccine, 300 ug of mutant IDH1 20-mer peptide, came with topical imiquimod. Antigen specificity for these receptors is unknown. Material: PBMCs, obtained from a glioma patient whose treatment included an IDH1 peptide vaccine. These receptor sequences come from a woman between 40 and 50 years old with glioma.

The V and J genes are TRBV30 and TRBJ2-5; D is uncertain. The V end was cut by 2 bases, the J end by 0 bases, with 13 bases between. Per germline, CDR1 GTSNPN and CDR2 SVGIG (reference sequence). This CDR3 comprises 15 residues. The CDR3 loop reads CAWSTSSGYQETQYF. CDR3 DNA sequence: TGTGCCTGGAGTACCTCTTCTGGGTACCAAGAGACCCAGTACTTC. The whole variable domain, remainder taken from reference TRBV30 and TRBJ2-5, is SQTIHQWPATLVQPVGSPLSLECTVEGTSNPNLYWYRQAAGRGLQLLFYSVGIGQISSEVPQNLSASRPQDRQFILSSKKLLLSDSGFYLCAWSTSSGYQETQYFGPGTRLLVL.

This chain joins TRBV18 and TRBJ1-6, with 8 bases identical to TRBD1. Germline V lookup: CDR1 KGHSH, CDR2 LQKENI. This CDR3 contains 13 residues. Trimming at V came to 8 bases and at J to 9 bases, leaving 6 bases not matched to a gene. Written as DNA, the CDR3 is TGTGCCAGCCAGACAGGGGTCGCTTCACCCCTCCACTTT. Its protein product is CASQTGVASPLHF.

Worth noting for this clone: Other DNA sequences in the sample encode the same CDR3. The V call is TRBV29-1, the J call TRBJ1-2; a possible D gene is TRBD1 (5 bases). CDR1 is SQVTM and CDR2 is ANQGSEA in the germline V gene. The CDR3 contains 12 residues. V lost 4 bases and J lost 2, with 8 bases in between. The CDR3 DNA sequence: TGCAGCGTTGGACAGTCAAACTATGGCTACACCTTC. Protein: CSVGQSNYGYTF.

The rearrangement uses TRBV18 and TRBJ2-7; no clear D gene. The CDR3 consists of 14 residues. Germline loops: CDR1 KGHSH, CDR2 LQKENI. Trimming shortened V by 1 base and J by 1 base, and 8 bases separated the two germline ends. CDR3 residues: CASSPRSHSYEQYF. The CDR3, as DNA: TGTGCCAGCTCACCACGGTCCCATTCCTACGAGCAGTACTTC.

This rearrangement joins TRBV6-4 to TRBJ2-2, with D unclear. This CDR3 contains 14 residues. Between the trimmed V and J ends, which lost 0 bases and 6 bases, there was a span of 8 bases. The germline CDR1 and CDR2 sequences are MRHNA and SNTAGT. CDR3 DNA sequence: TGTGCCAGCAGTGACTCGGGTGAATCCGGGGAGCTGTTTTTT. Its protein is CASSDSGESGELFF.

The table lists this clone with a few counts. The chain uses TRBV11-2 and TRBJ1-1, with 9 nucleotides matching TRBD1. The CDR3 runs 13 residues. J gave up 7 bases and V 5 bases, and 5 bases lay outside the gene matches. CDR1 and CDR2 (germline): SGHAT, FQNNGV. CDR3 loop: CASSPTGGNEAFF. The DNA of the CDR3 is TGTGCCAGCAGCCCAACAGGGGGCAATGAAGCTTTCTTT.

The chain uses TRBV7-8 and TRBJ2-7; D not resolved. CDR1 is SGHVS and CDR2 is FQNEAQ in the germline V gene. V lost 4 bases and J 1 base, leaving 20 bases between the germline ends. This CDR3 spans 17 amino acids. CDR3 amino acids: CASSSHPARNPSYEQYF. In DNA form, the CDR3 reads TGTGCCAGCAGCTCTCACCCCGCTCGGAACCCTTCCTACGAGCAGTACTTC.

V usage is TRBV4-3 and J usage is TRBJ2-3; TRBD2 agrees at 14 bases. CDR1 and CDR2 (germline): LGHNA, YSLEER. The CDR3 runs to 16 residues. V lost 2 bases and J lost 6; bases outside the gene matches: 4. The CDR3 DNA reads TGCGCCAGCAGCCAACGGACTAGCGGGGGGACTGATACGCAGTATTTT. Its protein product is CASSQRTSGGTDTQYF.

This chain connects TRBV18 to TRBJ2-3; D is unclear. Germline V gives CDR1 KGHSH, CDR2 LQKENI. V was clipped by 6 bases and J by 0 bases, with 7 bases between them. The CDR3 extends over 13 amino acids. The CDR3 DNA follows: TGTGCCAGCTCCCTAGGGAGCACAGATACGCAGTATTTT. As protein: CASSLGSTDTQYF.

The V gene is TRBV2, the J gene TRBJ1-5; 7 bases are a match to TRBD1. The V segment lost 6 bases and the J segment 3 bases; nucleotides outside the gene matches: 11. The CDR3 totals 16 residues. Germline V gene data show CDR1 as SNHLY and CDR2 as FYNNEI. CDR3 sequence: CASSPGGVGANQPQHF. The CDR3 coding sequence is TGTGCCAGCAGCCCAGGGGGGGTTGGGGCCAATCAGCCCCAGCATTTT.

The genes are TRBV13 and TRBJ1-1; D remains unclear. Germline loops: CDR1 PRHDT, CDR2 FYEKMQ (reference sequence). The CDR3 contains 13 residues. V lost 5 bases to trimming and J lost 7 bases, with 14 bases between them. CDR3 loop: CASSPNPGLEAFF. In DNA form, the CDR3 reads TGTGCCAGCAGCCCTAACCCGGGTCTTGAAGCTTTCTTT.

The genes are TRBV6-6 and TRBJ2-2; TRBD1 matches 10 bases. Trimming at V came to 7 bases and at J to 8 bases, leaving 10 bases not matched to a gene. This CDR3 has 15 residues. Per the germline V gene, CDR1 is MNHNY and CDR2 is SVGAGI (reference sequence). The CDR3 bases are TGTGCCAGCATCCAGGACAGGGGGGTGTCTGGGGAGCTGTTTTTT. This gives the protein CASIQDRGVSGELFF.

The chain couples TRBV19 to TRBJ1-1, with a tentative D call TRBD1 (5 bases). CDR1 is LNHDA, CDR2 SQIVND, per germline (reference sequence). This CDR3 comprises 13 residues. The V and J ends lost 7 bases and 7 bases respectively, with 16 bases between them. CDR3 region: CASTRTGLSEAFF. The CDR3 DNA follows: TGTGCCAGTACCCGAACAGGATTGAGTGAAGCTTTCTTT.

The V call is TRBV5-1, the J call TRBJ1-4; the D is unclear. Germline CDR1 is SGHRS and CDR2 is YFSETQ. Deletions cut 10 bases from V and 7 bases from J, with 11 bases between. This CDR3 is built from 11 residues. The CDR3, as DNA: TGCGCCGGTCACTCAGCTGAAAAACTGTTTTTT. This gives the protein CAGHSAEKLFF.

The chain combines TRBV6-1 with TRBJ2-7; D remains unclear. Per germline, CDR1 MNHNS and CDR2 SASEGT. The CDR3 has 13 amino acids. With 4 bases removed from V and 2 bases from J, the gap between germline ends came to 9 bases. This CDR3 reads CASSGYGPYEQYF. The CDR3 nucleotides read TGTGCCAGCAGTGGGTACGGTCCCTACGAGCAGTACTTC.

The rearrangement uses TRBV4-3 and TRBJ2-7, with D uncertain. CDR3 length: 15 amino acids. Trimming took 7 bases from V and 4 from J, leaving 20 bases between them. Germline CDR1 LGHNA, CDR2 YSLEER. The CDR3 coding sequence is TGCGCCAGCACCCCCACAAGGGCTAGACGGTACGAGCAGTACTTC. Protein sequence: CASTPTRARRYEQYF.

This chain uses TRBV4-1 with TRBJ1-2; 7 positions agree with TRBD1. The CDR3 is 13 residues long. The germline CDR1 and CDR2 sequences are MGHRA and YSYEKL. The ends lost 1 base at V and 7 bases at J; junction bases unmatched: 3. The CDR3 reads CASSQGGGGGYTF. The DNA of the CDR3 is TGCGCCAGCAGCCAAGGAGGGGGCGGTGGCTACACCTTC.

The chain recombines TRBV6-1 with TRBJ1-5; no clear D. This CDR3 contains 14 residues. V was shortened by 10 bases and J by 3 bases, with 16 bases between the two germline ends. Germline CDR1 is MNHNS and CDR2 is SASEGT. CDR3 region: CATRGPGNNQPQHF. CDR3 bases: TGTGCCACCCGAGGGCCGGGGAACAATCAGCCCCAGCATTTT.

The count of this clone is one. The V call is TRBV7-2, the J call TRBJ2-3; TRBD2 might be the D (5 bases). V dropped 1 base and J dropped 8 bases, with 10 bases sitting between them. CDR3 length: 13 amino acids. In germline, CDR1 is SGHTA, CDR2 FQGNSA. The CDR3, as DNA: TGTGCCAGCAGCTTAGGGTGGGCGGGTACGCAGTATTTT. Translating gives CASSLGWAGTQYF. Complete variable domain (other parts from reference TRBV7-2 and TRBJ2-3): GAGVSQSPSNKVTEKGKDVELRCDPISGHTALYWYRQSLGQGLEFLIYFQGNSAPDKSGLPSDRFSAERTGGSVSTLTIQRTQQEDSAVYLCASSLGWAGTQYFGPGTRLTVL.

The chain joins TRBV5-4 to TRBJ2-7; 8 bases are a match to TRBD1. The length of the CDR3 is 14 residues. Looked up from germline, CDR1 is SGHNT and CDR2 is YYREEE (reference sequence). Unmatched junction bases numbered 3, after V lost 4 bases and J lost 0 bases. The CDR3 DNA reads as TGTGCCAGCAGCAACAGGGGGTTCTCCTACGAGCAGTACTTC. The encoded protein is CASSNRGFSYEQYF.